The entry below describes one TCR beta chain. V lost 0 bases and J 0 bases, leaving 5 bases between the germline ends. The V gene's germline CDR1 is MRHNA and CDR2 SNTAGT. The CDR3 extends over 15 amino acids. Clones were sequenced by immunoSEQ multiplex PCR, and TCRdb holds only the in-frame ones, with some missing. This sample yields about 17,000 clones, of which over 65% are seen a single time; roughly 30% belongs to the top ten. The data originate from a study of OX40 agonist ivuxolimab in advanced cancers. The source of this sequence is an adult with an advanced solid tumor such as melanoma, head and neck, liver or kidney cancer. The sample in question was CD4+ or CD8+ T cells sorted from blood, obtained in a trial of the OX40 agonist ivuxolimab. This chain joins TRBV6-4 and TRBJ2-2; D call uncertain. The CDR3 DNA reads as TGTGCCAGCAGTGACTCGGACCCGAACACCGGGGAGCTGTTTTTT. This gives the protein CASSDSDPNTGELFF.